This is a list of T cell receptor beta chains from one sample in a study of blood T cell repertoires in COVID-19. The repertoire was sequenced with immunoSEQ multiplex PCR; TCRdb's copy has only in-frame clones and lacks some. Of some 400,000 clones in the sample, 80% to 90% were seen once. Sequenced material: peripheral blood. The source of these receptors is a woman aged 25 to 39 with COVID-19, enrolled during active disease. Both conserved end residues are part of each CDR3. Each record gives: J gene, clone size, D gene, V gene, CDR3 protein, CDR3 DNA. The D gene is left open where the match is weak. Clone size appears in some rows only: once, few, many, or a class for an expanded clone.

TRBJ2-5,few,NA,TRBV7-9,CASSFSTSGETQYF,TGTGCCAGCAGCTTTTCTACCTCCGGTGAGACCCAGTACTTC
TRBJ1-1,NA,NA,TRBV4-3,CASSLTARVDTEAFF,TGCGCCAGCAGCCTAACCGCCAGGGTAGACACTGAAGCTTTCTTT
TRBJ2-7,NA,TRBD1,TRBV28,CASSTTGTGDEQYF,TGTGCCAGCAGCACAACCGGGACAGGGGATGAGCAGTACTTC
TRBJ1-5,NA,TRBD1,TRBV29-1,CSVGGTDPNQPQHF,TGCAGCGTTGGAGGGACAGACCCTAATCAGCCCCAGCATTTT
TRBJ1-2,NA,TRBD1,TRBV5-1,CASSYSTGGDGYTF,TGCGCCAGCAGCTATTCGACAGGGGGCGATGGCTACACCTTC
TRBJ1-5,NA,NA,TRBV6-4,CASSAGVGQPQHF,TGTGCCAGCAGTGCGGGGGTAGGGCAGCCCCAGCATTTT
TRBJ2-7,NA,NA,TRBV4-3,CASSQGRNSARTNFYEQYF,TGCGCCAGCAGCCAAGGTCGAAATAGTGCCAGGACAAACTTCTACGAGCAGTACTTC
TRBJ2-3,NA,TRBD1,TRBV7-9,CASSLGQGEVYTDTQYF,TGTGCCAGCAGCTTAGGACAGGGGGAAGTGTACACAGATACGCAGTATTTT
TRBJ2-7,NA,NA,TRBV5-5,CASSLVGSSYEQYF,TGTGCCAGCAGCTTGGTAGGGAGCTCCTACGAGCAGTACTTC
TRBJ2-6,NA,NA,TRBV7-3,CASSLLWLASSGANVLTF,TGTGCCAGCAGCTTACTGTGGCTAGCGAGCTCTGGGGCCAACGTCCTGACTTTC
TRBJ1-1,NA,NA,TRBV7-6,CASSLELGRTEAFF,TGTGCCAGCAGCTTAGAACTGGGGAGGACTGAAGCTTTCTTT
TRBJ2-5,NA,TRBD2,TRBV7-9,CASSLAGTSGRAEETQYF,TGTGCCAGCAGCTTAGCCGGGACTAGCGGGAGGGCCGAAGAGACCCAGTACTTC
TRBJ2-1,NA,NA,TRBV7-9,CASSTTERVHNEQFF,TGTGCCAGCAGTACGACAGAGCGGGTCCACAATGAGCAGTTCTTC
TRBJ1-6,NA,TRBD1,TRBV5-5,CASSLVQGVGSPLHF,TGTGCCAGCAGCTTGGTTCAGGGGGTCGGTTCACCCCTCCACTTT
TRBJ1-3,few,NA,TRBV5-1,CASSRLPGGSSGNTIYF,TGCGCCAGCAGCCGCCTGCCGGGGGGCAGCTCTGGAAACACCATATATTTT
TRBJ1-2,NA,NA,TRBV5-1,CASSQTIGYGYTF,TGCGCCAGCAGTCAGACAATTGGCTATGGCTACACCTTC
TRBJ2-1,NA,NA,TRBV15,CATSRMTGGDEQFF,TGTGCCACCAGCCGTATGACCGGCGGGGATGAGCAGTTCTTC
TRBJ2-7,NA,TRBD2,TRBV19,CASSITSGRYEQYF,TGTGCCAGTAGTATAACTAGCGGGAGGTACGAGCAGTACTTC
TRBJ1-3,NA,NA,TRBV6-5,CASSSQGSSGNTIYF,TGTGCCAGCAGCTCCCAGGGGAGCTCTGGAAACACCATATATTTT
TRBJ1-5,few,TRBD1,TRBV28,CASSSTGRLQPQHF,TGTGCCAGCAGTTCGACAGGGAGACTCCAGCCCCAGCATTTT
TRBJ2-6,once,NA,TRBV9,CASSARGGAGGSGANVLTF,TGTGCCAGCAGCGCCCGAGGAGGGGCAGGGGGCTCTGGGGCCAACGTCCTGACTTTC
TRBJ2-1,NA,NA,TRBV12-1,CASSLSTSSYNEQFF,TGTGCCAGCAGCTTATCAACGAGCTCCTACAATGAGCAGTTCTTC
TRBJ2-6,NA,NA,TRBV7-2,CASRDPGGGLGGANVLTF,TGTGCCAGCAGGGATCCAGGGGGAGGATTGGGAGGGGCCAACGTCCTGACTTTC
TRBJ2-5,NA,TRBD2,TRBV6-5,CASSHLAGGGETQYF,TGTGCCAGCAGTCATCTAGCGGGAGGGGGAGAGACCCAGTACTTC
TRBJ2-7,NA,NA,TRBV5-1,CASSPDDSAEGSLYEQYF,TGCGCCAGCAGCCCCGACGATTCGGCGGAGGGTTCCCTTTACGAGCAGTACTTC
TRBJ2-7,NA,NA,TRBV7-9,CASSGDGAYEQYF,TGTGCCAGCAGCGGAGACGGTGCCTACGAGCAGTACTTC
TRBJ2-5,NA,TRBD1,TRBV7-6,CASSKRQGSQETQYF,TGTGCCAGCAGCAAGCGACAGGGATCCCAAGAGACCCAGTACTTC
TRBJ1-5,NA,NA,TRBV28,CASSLAGLYSNQPQHF,TGTGCCAGCAGTTTGGCGGGGCTATATAGCAATCAGCCCCAGCATTTT
TRBJ2-7,NA,TRBD2,TRBV5-6,CASSLVGTSGMGRKQYF,TGTGCCAGCAGCTTGGTCGGGACTAGCGGGATGGGCCGGAAGCAGTACTTC
TRBJ2-7,once,TRBD2,TRBV7-2,CASSDDSGTSGSGYEQYF,TGTGCCAGCAGCGACGACTCCGGGACTAGCGGGAGTGGTTACGAGCAGTACTTC
TRBJ2-3,NA,NA,TRBV2,CASSTRSGASDTQYF,TGTGCCAGCAGTACCCGATCCGGAGCGTCAGATACGCAGTATTTT